A single sample gave rise to the 26 T cell receptor beta chains below, sequenced in a study of blood T cell repertoires in COVID-19. Sequencing used immunoSEQ multiplex PCR; TCRdb keeps in-frame clones, though not all of them. Altogether roughly 380,000 clones are present, roughly 90% being singletons, with the ten largest covering 3% to 4.5%. Sequencing used peripheral blood. These receptors were obtained from a woman between 55 and 75 years old with COVID-19, enrolled during active disease.

This chain links TRBV7-6 with TRBJ1-1; D unclear. This CDR3 comprises 14 residues. Germline values: CDR1 SGHVS, CDR2 FNYEAQ. Trimming pared 3 bases from V and 1 base from J, leaving 9 bases between. CDR3 loop: CASSFDSSNTEAFF. In DNA, the CDR3 is TGTGCCAGCAGCTTTGACTCCTCGAACACTGAAGCTTTCTTT.

V and J are TRBV5-8 and TRBJ2-5; D remains unclear. The germline V and J ends were trimmed by 0 bases and 4 bases, with 10 bases remaining between them. Germline V lookup: CDR1 SGHTS, CDR2 YDEGEE. This CDR3 region has 14 residues. The CDR3, as DNA: TGTGCCAGCAGCTTGGGTCAGGTGGCAGAGACCCAGTACTTC. Translated, it gives CASSLGQVAETQYF.

The chain links TRBV6-5 to TRBJ2-1, with a tentative D call TRBD1 (6 bases). Between the trimmed V and J ends, which lost 6 bases and 8 bases, there was a span of 20 bases. The CDR3 consists of 15 residues. Germline loops: CDR1 MNHEY, CDR2 SVGAGI. This chain's CDR3 is CASSSWDIYGDEQFF. The CDR3 region has the DNA TGTGCCAGCAGCTCCTGGGACATCTACGGGGATGAGCAGTTCTTC.

The genes are TRBV6-5 and TRBJ1-1; unclear D gene. Germline V gene lookup returns CDR1 MNHEY and CDR2 SVGAGI. V lost 0 bases and J 0 bases, leaving 8 bases between the germline ends. The CDR3 is 15 residues long. The CDR3 region is CASSYSRAVNTEAFF. The CDR3 DNA follows: TGTGCCAGCAGTTACTCGAGGGCCGTGAACACTGAAGCTTTCTTT.

This clone was counted between two and nine times. V gene TRBV14 combines with J gene TRBJ1-2; D gene ambiguous. Per the germline V gene, CDR1 is SGHDN and CDR2 is FVKESK. Trimming removed 0 bases at V and 4 bases at J, with 6 bases between. The CDR3 is 13 residues long. DNA for the CDR3: TGTGCCAGCAGCCAAGATCGTGTCTATGGCTACACCTTC. Protein: CASSQDRVYGYTF.

The rearrangement links TRBV11-2 to TRBJ2-5; weak D call: TRBD1 (6 bases). Trimming stripped 4 bases from V and 2 bases from J, with 14 bases between. The CDR3 is 15 residues long. Germline V CDR1 and CDR2: SGHAT, FQNNGV. The CDR3 here is CASSSNRDHQETQYF. For the CDR3, the DNA is TGTGCCAGCAGCTCCAACAGGGACCATCAAGAGACCCAGTACTTC.

This clone was counted between two and nine times. The chain joins TRBV3-1 (or the pseudogene TRBV3-2) to TRBJ2-3; a weak D match, TRBD2 (5 bases). The CDR3 is 13 residues long. Trimming stripped 2 bases from V and 8 bases from J, with 11 bases between. The germline V gene encodes CDR1 LGHDT and CDR2 YNNKEL (reference sequence). In DNA, the CDR3 is TGTGCCAGCAGCCAATCCACCCGGGGTACGCAGTATTTT. Translation: CASSQSTRGTQYF.

Turning to this clone: At one end, the junction sequence differs from germline, possibly due to a read error. V is TRBV6-2 or TRBV6-3 and J is TRBJ1-4, with TRBD1 as a possible D gene (6 bases). The CDR3 contains 17 residues. Germline assignment: CDR1 MNHEY and CDR2 SVGEGT. The DNA for the CDR3 is TGTGCCAGCACTTACGTAGGGGGAAGGGGTGCTAATGAAAAACTGTTTTTT. Its protein is CASTYVGGRGANEKLFF.

The genes are TRBV5-1 and TRBJ2-2; the match to TRBD1 covers 8 bases. CDR1 and CDR2 (germline): SGHRS, YFSETQ. The junction had 9 bases not matched to a gene; V was cut back by 3 bases and J by 2 bases. The CDR3 is 17 amino acids. DNA for the CDR3: TGCGCCAGCAGCTGGACCTCGGGACAGGCCAACACCGGGGAGCTGTTTTTT. Translation gives CASSWTSGQANTGELFF.

V usage is TRBV28 and J usage is TRBJ1-1; D ambiguous. Germline lookup yields CDR1 MDHEN and CDR2 SYDVKM. V gave up 4 bases and J gave up 4 bases, with 10 bases separating them. The CDR3 totals 13 residues. The CDR3 bases are TGTGCCAGCAGTTCGGGTGTTGGCACTGAAGCTTTCTTT. This sequence encodes CASSSGVGTEAFF.

The V and J genes are TRBV6-5 and TRBJ1-1; 9 bases match TRBD1. The germline V gene encodes CDR1 MNHEY and CDR2 SVGAGI. This CDR3 comprises 15 residues. Trimming took 2 bases from V and 1 from J; bases not matched to a gene: 2. The CDR3 sequence is CASSYTDRGNTEAFF. The CDR3 DNA reads as TGTGCCAGCAGTTACACGGACAGGGGGAACACTGAAGCTTTCTTT.

The count of this clone is one. V usage is TRBV18 and J usage is TRBJ1-4; D gene ambiguous. V was shortened by 5 bases and J by 0 bases, with 13 bases between the two germline ends. CDR3 length: 16 amino acids. CDR1 is KGHSH, CDR2 LQKENI, per germline. Here the CDR3 DNA reads TGTGCCAGCTCAGCGGGGTTGCTTGCAACTAATGAAAAACTGTTTTTT. Its protein is CASSAGLLATNEKLFF.

The table lists this clone with a count of one. This chain joins TRBV7-2 and TRBJ2-3, with TRBD1 as a possible D gene (6 bases). The germline V gene encodes CDR1 SGHTA and CDR2 FQGNSA. The CDR3 loop spans 16 amino acids. V dropped 2 bases and J dropped 9 bases, with 21 bases sitting between them. CDR3 DNA sequence: TGTGCCAGCAGCTTACTGCCTCCTGGGGGCCCGGGCACGCAGTATTTT. Translated, it gives CASSLLPPGGPGTQYF.

The chain links TRBV28 to TRBJ2-3; D gene unclear. The germline V and J ends were trimmed by 6 bases and 6 bases, with 10 bases remaining between them. The length of the CDR3 is 12 residues. Per the germline V gene, CDR1 is MDHEN and CDR2 is SYDVKM. In DNA form, the CDR3 reads TGTGCCAGCAGCCCGACATGGGATACGCAGTATTTT. Amino acids: CASSPTWDTQYF.

CDR3 coding DNA: TGTGCCAGTAGTATAGGCGATAGCGGGGCCGACAACTATGGCTACACCTTC. Its translation is CASSIGDSGADNYGYTF. V and J are TRBV19 and TRBJ1-2; maybe TRBD1 (5 bases). From germline, CDR1 is LNHDA and CDR2 SQIVND (reference sequence). V gave up 1 base and J gave up 2 bases, with 17 bases separating them. The length of the CDR3 is 17 residues.

The V and J genes are TRBV28 and TRBJ1-1, with TRBD1 matching over 9 bases. V lost 6 bases and J lost 0; bases outside the gene matches: 11. The length of the CDR3 is 17 residues. Germline V gene sequence: CDR1 MDHEN, CDR2 SYDVKM. The CDR3 loop reads CASSPRGTGLMNTEAFF. The DNA of the CDR3 is TGTGCCAGCAGCCCCCGTGGGACAGGGCTTATGAACACTGAAGCTTTCTTT.

J is TRBJ2-2 and V is TRBV3-1 (or the pseudogene TRBV3-2), with D possibly TRBD1 on 6 matching bases. CDR1 is LGHDT and CDR2 is YNNKEL in the germline V gene (reference sequence). Trimming took off 3 bases at V and 3 bases at J, with 8 bases between the two ends. The CDR3 loop spans 14 amino acids. The CDR3, as DNA: TGTGCCAGCAGCCAGACAGGATACACCGGGGAGCTGTTTTTT. The encoded protein is CASSQTGYTGELFF.

CDR3 DNA: TGTGCCAGCAGCCAAGATCTGTTACCAGCGGGGGTTGAGACCCAGTACTTC. Its translation is CASSQDLLPAGVETQYF. J is TRBJ2-5 and V is TRBV3-1 (or the pseudogene TRBV3-2); 8 bases line up with TRBD2. This CDR3 has 17 residues. The germline gives CDR1 LGHDT, CDR2 YNNKEL (reference sequence). The ends lost 0 bases at V and 5 bases at J; junction bases unmatched: 11.

The J gene is TRBJ1-4, the V gene TRBV6-5, with 8 bases that match TRBD1. J was trimmed by 8 bases and V by 10 bases; bases with no gene match: 6. This CDR3 spans 12 amino acids. Germline CDR1 MNHEY, CDR2 SVGAGI. The CDR3 here is CATGQGEEKLFF. The CDR3 nucleotides are TGTGCCACCGGACAGGGAGAGGAAAAACTGTTTTTT.

The chain employs TRBV27 and TRBJ1-2, with TRBD1 as a possible D gene (5 bases). The V gene's germline CDR1 is MNHEY and CDR2 SMNVEV (reference sequence). V gave up 3 bases and J gave up 8 bases, with 16 bases separating them. This CDR3 is built from 14 residues. CDR3 bases: TGTGCCAGCAGTTTGTCGGGTACGGGGGGAGGCTACACCTTC. Protein product: CASSLSGTGGGYTF.

To note about this clone: Within the sample, other DNA sequences also encode this same CDR3. The chain links TRBV28 to TRBJ1-2; 7 nucleotides match TRBD1. This CDR3 has 13 amino acids. V lost 1 base, J lost 4 bases, and 0 bases stayed unmatched. Germline CDR1 is MDHEN and CDR2 is SYDVKM. The CDR3 loop is CASSLSGGYGYTF. Written as DNA, the CDR3 is TGTGCCAGCAGTTTATCAGGGGGCTATGGCTACACCTTC.

CDR3 loop: CAISDTAGRGYTF. CDR3 DNA sequence: TGTGCCATCAGTGACACGGCAGGGCGAGGCTACACCTTC. The J gene is TRBJ1-2, the V gene TRBV10-3, with D possibly being TRBD1 (5 bases). The CDR3 has 13 amino acids. The germline V gene encodes CDR1 ENHRY and CDR2 SYGVKD. V lost 3 bases, J lost 8 bases, and 13 bases lay in between.

The chain links TRBV27 to TRBJ1-1, with a weak D call TRBD1 (6 bases). Germline V gene data show CDR1 as MNHEY and CDR2 as SMNVEV (reference sequence). Trimming cost V 6 bases and J 7 bases, with 24 bases left between them. The CDR3 length is 16 residues. The CDR3 loop is CASRPTGGGASGEAFF. The CDR3, as DNA: TGTGCCAGCAGACCCACCGGAGGGGGGGCGAGCGGTGAAGCTTTCTTT.

The chain has TRBV6-6 and TRBJ2-5, with 8 nucleotides matching TRBD1. The CDR3 extends over 15 amino acids. The ends lost 2 bases at V and 2 bases at J; junction bases unmatched: 4. Looked up from germline, CDR1 is MNHNY and CDR2 is SVGAGI (reference sequence). The CDR3 here is CASSYGGTGQETQYF. The CDR3 coding sequence is TGTGCCAGCAGTTACGGAGGGACAGGACAAGAGACCCAGTACTTC.

The chain links TRBV3-1 (or the pseudogene TRBV3-2) to TRBJ2-4; D is possibly TRBD1 (6 bases). CDR1 LGHDT and CDR2 YNNKEL come from the germline V gene (reference sequence). The CDR3 is 17 amino acids. V was shortened by 1 base and J by 5 bases, with 18 bases between the two germline ends. CDR3 nucleotides: TGTGCCAGCAGCCAAGGTCGACAGGCCCTAAGGGAAAACATTCAGTACTTC. Its protein product is CASSQGRQALRENIQYF.

The V call is TRBV6-5, the J call TRBJ2-3, with 7 bases identical to TRBD2. V lost 7 bases to trimming and J lost 6 bases; unmatched junction nucleotides: 13. The CDR3 is 15 amino acids. Germline loops: CDR1 MNHEY, CDR2 SVGAGI. CDR3: CASTVERGLRDTQYF. For the CDR3, the DNA is TGTGCCAGCACGGTCGAGCGGGGTCTCAGGGATACGCAGTATTTT.